This TCR beta chain stems from a study of T cell responses to AZD1222 COVID-19 vaccine. Study conclusions and caveats: Only a handful of AZD1222 recipients, roughly six in all, had baseline seropositivity. Spike-specific TCR breadth and depth rose after two AZD1222 doses.

Germline assignment: CDR1 SGHDN and CDR2 FVKESK. The V and J ends lost 2 bases and 8 bases respectively, with 16 bases between them. The CDR3 runs to 15 residues. Only in-frame clones appear in the TCRdb table, and some are missing; sequencing was by immunoSEQ multiplex PCR. Of 150,000 to 190,000 clones listed, 85% to 95% are singletons. Worth noting for this clone: The target antigen is unknown.

This specimen was peripheral blood, taken 28 days after the second AZD1222 dose. The rearrangement links TRBV14 to TRBJ2-1; D perhaps matches TRBD2 (6 bases). The TCR originated in an adult who received the AZD1222 COVID-19 vaccine. CDR3 sequence (DNA): TGTGCCAGCAGCCAACAGAGCGGGTTCTTCGATGAGCAGTTCTTC. As protein: CASSQQSGFFDEQFF.